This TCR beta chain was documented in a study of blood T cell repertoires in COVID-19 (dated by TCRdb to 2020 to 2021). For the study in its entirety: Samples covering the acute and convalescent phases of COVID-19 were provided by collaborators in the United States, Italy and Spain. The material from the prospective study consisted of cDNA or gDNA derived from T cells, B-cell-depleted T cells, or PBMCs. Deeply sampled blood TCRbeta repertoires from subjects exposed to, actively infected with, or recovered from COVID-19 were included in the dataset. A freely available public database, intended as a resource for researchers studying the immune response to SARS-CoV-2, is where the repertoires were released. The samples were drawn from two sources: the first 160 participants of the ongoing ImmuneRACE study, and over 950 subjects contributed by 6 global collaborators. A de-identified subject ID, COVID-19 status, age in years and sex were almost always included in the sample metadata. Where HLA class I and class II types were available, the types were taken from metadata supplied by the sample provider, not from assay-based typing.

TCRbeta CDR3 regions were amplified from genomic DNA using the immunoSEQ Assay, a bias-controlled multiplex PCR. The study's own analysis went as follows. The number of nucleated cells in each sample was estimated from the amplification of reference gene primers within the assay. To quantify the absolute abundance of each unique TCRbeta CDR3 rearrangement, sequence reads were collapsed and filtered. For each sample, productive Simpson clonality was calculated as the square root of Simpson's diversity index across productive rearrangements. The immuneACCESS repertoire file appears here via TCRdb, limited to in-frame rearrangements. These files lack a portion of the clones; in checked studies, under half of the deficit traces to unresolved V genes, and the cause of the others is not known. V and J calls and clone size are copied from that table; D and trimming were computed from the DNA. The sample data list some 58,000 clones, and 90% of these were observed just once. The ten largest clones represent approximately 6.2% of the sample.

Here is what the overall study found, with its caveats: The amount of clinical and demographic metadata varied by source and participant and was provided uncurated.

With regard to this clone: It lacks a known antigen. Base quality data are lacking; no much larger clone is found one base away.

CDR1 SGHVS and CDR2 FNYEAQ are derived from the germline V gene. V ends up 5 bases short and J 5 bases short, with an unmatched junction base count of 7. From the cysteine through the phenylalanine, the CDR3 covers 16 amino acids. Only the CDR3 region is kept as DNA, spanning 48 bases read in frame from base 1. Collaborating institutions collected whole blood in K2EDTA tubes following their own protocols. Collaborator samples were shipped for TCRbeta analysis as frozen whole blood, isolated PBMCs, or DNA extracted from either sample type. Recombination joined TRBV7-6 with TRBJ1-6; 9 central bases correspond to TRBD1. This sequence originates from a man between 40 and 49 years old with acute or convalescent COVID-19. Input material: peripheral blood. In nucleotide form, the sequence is TGTGCCAGCAGCCAGGACAGGGGCCAAAATAATTCACCCCTCCACTTT. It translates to CASSQDRGQNNSPLHF.